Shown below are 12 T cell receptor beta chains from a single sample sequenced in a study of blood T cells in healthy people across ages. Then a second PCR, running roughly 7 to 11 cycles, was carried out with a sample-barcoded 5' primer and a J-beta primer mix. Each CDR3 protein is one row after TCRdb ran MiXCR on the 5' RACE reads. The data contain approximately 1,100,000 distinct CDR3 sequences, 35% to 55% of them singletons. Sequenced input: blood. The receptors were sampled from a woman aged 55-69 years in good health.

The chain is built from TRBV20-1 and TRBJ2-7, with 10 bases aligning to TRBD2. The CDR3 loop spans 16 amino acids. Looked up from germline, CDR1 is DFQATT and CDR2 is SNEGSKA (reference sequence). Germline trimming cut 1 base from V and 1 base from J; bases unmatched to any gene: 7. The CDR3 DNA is TGCAGTGCTAGAGGTCTAGCGGGAGATTGGTCCTACGAGCAGTACTTC. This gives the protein CSARGLAGDWSYEQYF.

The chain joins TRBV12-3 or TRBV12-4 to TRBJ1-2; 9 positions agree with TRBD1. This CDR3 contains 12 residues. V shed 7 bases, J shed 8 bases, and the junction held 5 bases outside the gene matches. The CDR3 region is CASNTGGAGYTF. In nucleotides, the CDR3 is TGTGCCAGCAACACAGGGGGCGCGGGCTACACCTTC.

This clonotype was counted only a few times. The CDR3 DNA follows: TGTGCCAGCAGTTACTCACTAGCGGAGCAGTTCTTC. Translated, it gives CASSYSLAEQFF. V is TRBV6-6 and J is TRBJ2-1, with 7 nucleotides matching TRBD2. Germline CDR1 reads MNHNY; CDR2 reads SVGAGI (reference sequence). The length of the CDR3 is 12 residues. Unmatched junction bases numbered 0, after V lost 0 bases and J lost 10 bases.

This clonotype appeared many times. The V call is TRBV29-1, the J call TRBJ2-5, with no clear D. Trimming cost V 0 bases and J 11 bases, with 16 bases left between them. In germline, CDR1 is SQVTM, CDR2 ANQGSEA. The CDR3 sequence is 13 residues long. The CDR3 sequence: CSVEDRLVSEQYF. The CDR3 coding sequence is TGCAGCGTTGAAGATAGGTTGGTTTCTGAGCAGTACTTC.

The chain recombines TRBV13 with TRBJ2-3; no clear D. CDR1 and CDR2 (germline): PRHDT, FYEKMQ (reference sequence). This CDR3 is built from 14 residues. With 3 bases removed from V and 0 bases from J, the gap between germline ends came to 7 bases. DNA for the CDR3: TGTGCCAGCAGCTTTGAAGCTAGCACAGATACGCAGTATTTT. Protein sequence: CASSFEASTDTQYF.

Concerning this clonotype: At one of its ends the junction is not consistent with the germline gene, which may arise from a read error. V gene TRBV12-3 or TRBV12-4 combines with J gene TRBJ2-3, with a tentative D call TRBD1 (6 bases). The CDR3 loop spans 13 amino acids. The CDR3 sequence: CASSRGWQDAQYF. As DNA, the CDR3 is TGTGCCAGCAGCAGGGGCTGGCAAGATGCGCAGTATTTT.

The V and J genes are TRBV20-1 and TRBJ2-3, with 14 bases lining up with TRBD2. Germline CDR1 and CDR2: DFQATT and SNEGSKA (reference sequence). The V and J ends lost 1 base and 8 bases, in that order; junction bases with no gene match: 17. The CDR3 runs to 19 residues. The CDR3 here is CSARGLGAGTSGRGATQYF. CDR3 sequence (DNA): TGCAGTGCTAGAGGTCTGGGGGCCGGGACTAGCGGGAGAGGGGCTACGCAGTATTTT.

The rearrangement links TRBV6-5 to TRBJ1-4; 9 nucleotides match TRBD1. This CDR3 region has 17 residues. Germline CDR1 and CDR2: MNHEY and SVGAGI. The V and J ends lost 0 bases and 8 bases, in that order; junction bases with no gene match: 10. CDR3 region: CASSYSGQGAWKEKLFF. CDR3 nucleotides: TGTGCCAGCAGTTACTCGGGACAGGGCGCTTGGAAGGAAAAACTGTTTTTT.

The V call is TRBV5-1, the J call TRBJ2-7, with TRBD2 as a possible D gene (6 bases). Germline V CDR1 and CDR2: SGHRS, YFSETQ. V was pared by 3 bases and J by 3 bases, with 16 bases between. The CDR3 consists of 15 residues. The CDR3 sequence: CASSCSGLRVYEQYF. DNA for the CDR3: TGCGCCAGCAGCTGTAGCGGACTCAGGGTCTACGAGCAGTACTTC.

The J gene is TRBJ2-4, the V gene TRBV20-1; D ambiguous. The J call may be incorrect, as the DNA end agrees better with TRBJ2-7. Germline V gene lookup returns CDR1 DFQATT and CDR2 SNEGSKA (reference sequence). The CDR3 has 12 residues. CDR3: CSARVSNYEQYF. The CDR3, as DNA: TGCAGTGCTAGAGTAAGCAACTACGAGCAGTACTTC.

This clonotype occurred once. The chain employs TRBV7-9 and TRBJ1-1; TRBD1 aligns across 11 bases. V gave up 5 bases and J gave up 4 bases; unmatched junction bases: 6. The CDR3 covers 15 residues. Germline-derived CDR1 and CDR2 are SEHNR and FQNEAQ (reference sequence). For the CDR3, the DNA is TGTGCCAGCAGCCACCGGGACAGGGGGAGCACTGAAGCTTTCTTT. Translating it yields CASSHRDRGSTEAFF. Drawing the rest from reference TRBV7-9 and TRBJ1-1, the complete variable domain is DTGVSQNPRHKITKRGQNVTFRCDPISEHNRLYWYRQTLGQGPEFLTYFQNEAQLEKSRLLSDRFSAERPKGSFSTLEIQRTEQGDSAMYLCASSHRDRGSTEAFFGQGTRLTVV.

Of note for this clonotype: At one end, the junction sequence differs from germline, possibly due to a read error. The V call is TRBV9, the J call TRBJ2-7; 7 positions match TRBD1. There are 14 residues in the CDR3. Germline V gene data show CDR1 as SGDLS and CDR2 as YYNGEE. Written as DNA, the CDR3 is TGTGCCAGCAGCGTAGGGGGACAGTCCTACGAGCAGTCCTTC. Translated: CASSVGGQSYEQSF. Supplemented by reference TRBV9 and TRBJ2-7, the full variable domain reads DSGVTQTPKHLITATGQRVTLRCSPRSGDLSVYWYQQSLDQGLQFLIQYYNGEERAKGNILERFSAQQFPDLHSELNLSSLELGDSALYFCASSVGGQSYEQSFGPGTRLTVT.